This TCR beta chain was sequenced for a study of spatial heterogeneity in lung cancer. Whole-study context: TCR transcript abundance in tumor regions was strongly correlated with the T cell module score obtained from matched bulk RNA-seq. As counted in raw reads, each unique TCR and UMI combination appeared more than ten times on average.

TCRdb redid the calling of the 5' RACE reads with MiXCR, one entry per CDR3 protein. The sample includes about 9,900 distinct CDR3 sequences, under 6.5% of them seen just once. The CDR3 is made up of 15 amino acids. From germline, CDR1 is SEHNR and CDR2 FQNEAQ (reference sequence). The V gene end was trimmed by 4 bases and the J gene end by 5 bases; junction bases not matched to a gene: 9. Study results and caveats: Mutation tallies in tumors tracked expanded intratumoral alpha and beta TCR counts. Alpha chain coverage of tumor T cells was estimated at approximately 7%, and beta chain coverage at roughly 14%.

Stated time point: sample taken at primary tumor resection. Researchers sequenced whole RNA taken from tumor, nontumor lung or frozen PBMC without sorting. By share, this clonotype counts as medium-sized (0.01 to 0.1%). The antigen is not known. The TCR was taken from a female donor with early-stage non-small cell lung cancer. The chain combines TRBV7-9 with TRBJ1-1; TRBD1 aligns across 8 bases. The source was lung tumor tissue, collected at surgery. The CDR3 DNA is TGTGCCAGCAGCTCCGCTACAGGGGGAGATACTGAAGCTTTCTTT. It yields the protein CASSSATGGDTEAFF.